The clone carrying this TCR beta chain was found a few times. This sample was taken from a study of blood T cell repertoires in COVID-19. Across the study: The samples span acute and convalescent COVID-19 from the United States, Italy and Spain. In each case, the material was cDNA or gDNA derived from T cells, B-cell-depleted T cells, or PBMCs.

The CDR3 consists of 15 residues. Germline values: CDR1 SGHRS, CDR2 YFSETQ. V dropped 4 bases and J dropped 2 bases, with 15 bases sitting between them. Source study methods: By means of reference gene primer amplification, nucleated cell counts were estimated. Data came from immunoSEQ multiplex PCR; TCRdb stores just in-frame clones and leaves some out. Clonal size and the V and J genes are those of that table, whereas D and trimming came from the DNA. This sample has 24,000 or so clones, with roughly 88% found just once. The specimen was peripheral blood. The chain joins TRBV5-1 to TRBJ2-5; D is perhaps TRBD2 (6 bases). The receptor was derived from a man between 65 and 80 years old in a cohort sampled during active COVID-19. The DNA for the CDR3 is TGCGCCAGCAGCCCAGGGTTCGGAGGGCAAGAGACCCAGTACTTC. Translating it yields CASSPGFGGQETQYF. Using reference TRBV5-1 and TRBJ2-5 for the parts outside the CDR3, the full variable domain is KAGVTQTPRYLIKTRGQQVTLSCSPISGHRSVSWYQQTPGQGLQFLFEYFSETQRNKGNFPGRFSGRQFSNSRSEMNVSTLELGDSALYLCASSPGFGGQETQYFGPGTRLLVL.